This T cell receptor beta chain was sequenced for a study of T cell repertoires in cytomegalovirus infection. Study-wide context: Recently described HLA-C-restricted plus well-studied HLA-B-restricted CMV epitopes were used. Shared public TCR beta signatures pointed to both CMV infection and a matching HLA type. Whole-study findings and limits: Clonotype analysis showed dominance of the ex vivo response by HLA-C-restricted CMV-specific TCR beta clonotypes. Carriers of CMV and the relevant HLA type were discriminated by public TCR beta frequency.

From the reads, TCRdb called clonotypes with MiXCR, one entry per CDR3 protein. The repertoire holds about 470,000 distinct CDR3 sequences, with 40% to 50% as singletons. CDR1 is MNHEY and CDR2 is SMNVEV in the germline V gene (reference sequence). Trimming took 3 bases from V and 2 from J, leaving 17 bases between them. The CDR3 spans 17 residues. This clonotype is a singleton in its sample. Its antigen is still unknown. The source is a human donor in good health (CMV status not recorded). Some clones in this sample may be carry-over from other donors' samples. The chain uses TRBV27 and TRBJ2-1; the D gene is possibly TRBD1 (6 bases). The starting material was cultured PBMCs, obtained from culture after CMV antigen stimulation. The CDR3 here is CASSLVPPGHPYNEQFF. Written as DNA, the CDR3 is TGTGCCAGCAGTTTGGTCCCCCCGGGACACCCCTACAATGAGCAGTTCTTC.